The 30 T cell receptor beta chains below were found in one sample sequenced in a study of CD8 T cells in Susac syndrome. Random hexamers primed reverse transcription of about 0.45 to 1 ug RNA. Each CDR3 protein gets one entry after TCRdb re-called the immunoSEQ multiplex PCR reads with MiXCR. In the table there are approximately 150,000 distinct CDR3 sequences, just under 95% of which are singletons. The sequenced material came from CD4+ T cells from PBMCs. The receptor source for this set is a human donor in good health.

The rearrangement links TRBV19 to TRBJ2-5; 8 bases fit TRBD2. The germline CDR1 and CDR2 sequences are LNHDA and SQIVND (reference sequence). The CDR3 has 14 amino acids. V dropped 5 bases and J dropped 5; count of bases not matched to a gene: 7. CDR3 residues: CASSSWTSRETQYF. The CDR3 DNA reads TGTGCCAGTAGTTCCTGGACTAGCAGGGAGACCCAGTACTTC.

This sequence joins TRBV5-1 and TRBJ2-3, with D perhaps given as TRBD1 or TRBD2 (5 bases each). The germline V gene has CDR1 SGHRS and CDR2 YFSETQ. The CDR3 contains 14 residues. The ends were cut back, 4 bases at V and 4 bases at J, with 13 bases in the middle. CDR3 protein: CASSPDWGADTQYF. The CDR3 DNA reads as TGCGCCAGCAGCCCGGACTGGGGCGCAGATACGCAGTATTTT.

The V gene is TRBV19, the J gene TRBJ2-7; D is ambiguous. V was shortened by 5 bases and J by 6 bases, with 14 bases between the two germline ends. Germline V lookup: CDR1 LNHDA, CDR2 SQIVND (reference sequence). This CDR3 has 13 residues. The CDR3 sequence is CASSQLIGVEQYF. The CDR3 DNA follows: TGTGCCAGTAGTCAGTTAATTGGGGTCGAGCAGTACTTC. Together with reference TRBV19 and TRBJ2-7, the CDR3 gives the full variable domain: DGGITQSPKYLFRKEGQNVTLSCEQNLNHDAMYWYRQDPGQGLRLIYYSQIVNDFQKGDIAEGYSVSREKKESFPLTVTSAQKNPTAFYLCASSQLIGVEQYFGPGTRLTVT.

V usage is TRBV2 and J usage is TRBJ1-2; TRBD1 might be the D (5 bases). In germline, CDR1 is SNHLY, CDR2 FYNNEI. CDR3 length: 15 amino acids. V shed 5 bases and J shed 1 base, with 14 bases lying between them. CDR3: CASSPSGASNYGYTF. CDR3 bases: TGTGCCAGCAGTCCATCCGGGGCAAGTAACTATGGCTACACCTTC.

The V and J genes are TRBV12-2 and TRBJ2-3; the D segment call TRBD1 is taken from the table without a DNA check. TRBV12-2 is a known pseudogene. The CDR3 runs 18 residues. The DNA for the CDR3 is TGTGCAAGTCGCTCCCCGGGACCCATTAACCCAGTCGCAGATACGCAGTATTTT. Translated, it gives CASRSPGPINPVADTQYF.

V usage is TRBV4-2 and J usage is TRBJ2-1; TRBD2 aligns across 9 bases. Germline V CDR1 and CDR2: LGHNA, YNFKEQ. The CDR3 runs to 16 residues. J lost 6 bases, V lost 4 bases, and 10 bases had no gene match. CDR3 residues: CASSPVNSGGSNEQFF. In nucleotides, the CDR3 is TGTGCCAGCAGCCCCGTTAACAGCGGGGGGAGCAATGAGCAGTTCTTC.

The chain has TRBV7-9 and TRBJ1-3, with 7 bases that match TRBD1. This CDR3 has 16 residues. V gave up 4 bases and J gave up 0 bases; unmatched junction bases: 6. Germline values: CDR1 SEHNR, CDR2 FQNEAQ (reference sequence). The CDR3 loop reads CASSSTRDSSGNTIYF. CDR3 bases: TGTGCCAGCAGCTCAACACGGGACAGCTCTGGAAACACCATATATTTT.

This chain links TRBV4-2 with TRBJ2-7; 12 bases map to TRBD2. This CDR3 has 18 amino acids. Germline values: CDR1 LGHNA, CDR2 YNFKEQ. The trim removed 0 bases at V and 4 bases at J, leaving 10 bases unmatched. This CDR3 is CASSQDPRTSGAAYEQYF. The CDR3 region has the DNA TGTGCCAGCAGCCAAGACCCGAGGACTAGCGGGGCTGCTTACGAGCAGTACTTC.

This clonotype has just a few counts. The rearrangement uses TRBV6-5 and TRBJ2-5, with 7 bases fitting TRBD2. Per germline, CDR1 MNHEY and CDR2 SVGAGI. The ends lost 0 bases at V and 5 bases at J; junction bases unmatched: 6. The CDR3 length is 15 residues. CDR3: CASSYSSGGRETQYF. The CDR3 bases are TGTGCCAGCAGTTACTCCTCGGGGGGTCGGGAGACCCAGTACTTC.

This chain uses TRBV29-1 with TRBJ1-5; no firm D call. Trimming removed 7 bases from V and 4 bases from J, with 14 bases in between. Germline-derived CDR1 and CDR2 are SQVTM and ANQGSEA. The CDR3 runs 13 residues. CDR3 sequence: CSARIEANQPQHF. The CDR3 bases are TGCAGCGCACGGATAGAAGCTAATCAGCCCCAGCATTTT.

In nucleotides, the CDR3 is TGTGCCAGCACTCAAGCGCAGCCCTACAATGAGCAGTTCTTC. This gives the protein CASTQAQPYNEQFF. The gene calls are TRBV7-2 and TRBJ2-1; no firm D call. CDR1 and CDR2 from the germline V gene are SGHTA and FQGNSA. V gave up 7 bases and J gave up 2 bases, with 12 bases separating them. The CDR3 is 14 residues long.

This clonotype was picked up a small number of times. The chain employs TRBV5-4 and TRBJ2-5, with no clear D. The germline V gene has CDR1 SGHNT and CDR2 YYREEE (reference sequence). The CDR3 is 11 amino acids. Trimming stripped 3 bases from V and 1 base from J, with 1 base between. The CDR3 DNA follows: TGTGCCAGCAGCTCCCAAGAGACCCAGTACTTC. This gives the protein CASSSQETQYF. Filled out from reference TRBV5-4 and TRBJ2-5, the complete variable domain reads ETGVTQSPTHLIKTRGQQVTLRCSSQSGHNTVSWYQQALGQGPQFIFQYYREEENGRGNFPPRFSGLQFPNYSSELNVNALELDDSALYLCASSSQETQYFGPGTRLLVL.

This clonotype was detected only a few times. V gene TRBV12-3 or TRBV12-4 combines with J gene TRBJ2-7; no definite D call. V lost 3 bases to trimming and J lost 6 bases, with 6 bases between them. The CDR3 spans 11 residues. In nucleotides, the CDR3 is TGTGCCAGCAGTTTGAACGGCGAGCAGTACTTC. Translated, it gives CASSLNGEQYF.

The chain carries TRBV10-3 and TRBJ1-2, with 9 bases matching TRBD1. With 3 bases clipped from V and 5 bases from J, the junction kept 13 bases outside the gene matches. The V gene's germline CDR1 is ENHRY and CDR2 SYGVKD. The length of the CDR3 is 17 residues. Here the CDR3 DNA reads TGTGCCATCAGTGATAGTCCGGGACAGGGACAATCTTATGGCTACACCTTC. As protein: CAISDSPGQGQSYGYTF.

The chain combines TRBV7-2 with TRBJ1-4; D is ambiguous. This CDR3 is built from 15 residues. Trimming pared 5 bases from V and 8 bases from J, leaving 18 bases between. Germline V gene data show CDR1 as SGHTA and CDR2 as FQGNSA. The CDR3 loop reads CASSPRSYQGEKLFF. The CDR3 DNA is TGTGCCAGCAGCCCCAGGTCCTACCAAGGGGAAAAACTGTTTTTT. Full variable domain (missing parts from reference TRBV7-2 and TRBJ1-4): GAGVSQSPSNKVTEKGKDVELRCDPISGHTALYWYRQSLGQGLEFLIYFQGNSAPDKSGLPSDRFSAERTGGSVSTLTIQRTQQEDSAVYLCASSPRSYQGEKLFFGSGTQLSVL.

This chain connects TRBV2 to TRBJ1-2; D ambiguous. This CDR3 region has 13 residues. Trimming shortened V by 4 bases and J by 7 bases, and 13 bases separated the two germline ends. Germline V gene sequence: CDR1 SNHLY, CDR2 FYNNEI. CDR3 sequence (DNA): TGTGCCAGCAGTGGCGGCCGAGGTCTTGGCTACACCTTC. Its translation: CASSGGRGLGYTF. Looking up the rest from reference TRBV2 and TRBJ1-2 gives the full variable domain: EPEVTQTPSHQVTQMGQEVILRCVPISNHLYFYWYRQILGQKVEFLVSFYNNEISEKSEIFDDQFSVERPDGSNFTLKIRSTKLEDSAMYFCASSGGRGLGYTFGSGTRLTVV.

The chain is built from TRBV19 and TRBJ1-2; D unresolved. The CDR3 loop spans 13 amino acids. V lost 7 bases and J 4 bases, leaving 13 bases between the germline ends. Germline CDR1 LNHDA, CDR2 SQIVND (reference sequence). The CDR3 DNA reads TGTGCCAGTACCTCTTCCAGGATCTATGGCTACACCTTC. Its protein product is CASTSSRIYGYTF. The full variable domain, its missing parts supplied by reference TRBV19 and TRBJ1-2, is DGGITQSPKYLFRKEGQNVTLSCEQNLNHDAMYWYRQDPGQGLRLIYYSQIVNDFQKGDIAEGYSVSREKKESFPLTVTSAQKNPTAFYLCASTSSRIYGYTFGSGTRLTVV.

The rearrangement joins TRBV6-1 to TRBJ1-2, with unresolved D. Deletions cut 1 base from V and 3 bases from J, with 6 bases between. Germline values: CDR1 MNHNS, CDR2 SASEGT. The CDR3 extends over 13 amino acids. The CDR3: CASSEGWHYGYTF. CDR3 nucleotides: TGTGCCAGCAGTGAAGGTTGGCACTATGGCTACACCTTC.

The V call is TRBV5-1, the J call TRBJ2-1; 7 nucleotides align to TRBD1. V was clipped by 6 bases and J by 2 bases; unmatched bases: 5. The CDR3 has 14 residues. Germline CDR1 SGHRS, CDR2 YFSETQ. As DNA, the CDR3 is TGCGCCAGCACCCCCGACAGGGCCTACAATGAGCAGTTCTTC. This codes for CASTPDRAYNEQFF. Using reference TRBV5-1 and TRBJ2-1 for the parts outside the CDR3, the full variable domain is KAGVTQTPRYLIKTRGQQVTLSCSPISGHRSVSWYQQTPGQGLQFLFEYFSETQRNKGNFPGRFSGRQFSNSRSEMNVSTLELGDSALYLCASTPDRAYNEQFFGPGTRLTVL.

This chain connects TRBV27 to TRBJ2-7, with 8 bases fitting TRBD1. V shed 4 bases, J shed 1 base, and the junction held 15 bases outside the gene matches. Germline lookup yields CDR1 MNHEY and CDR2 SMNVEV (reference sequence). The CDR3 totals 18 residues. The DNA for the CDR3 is TGTGCCAGCAGTTATAGGCGGGGTCTAGGACAGGGTTCCTACGAGCAGTACTTC. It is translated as CASSYRRGLGQGSYEQYF.

This CDR3 reads CASGLGRNTIYF. CDR3 nucleotides: TGTGCTAGTGGTTTAGGTAGAAACACCATATATTTT. V gene TRBV12-5 combines with J gene TRBJ1-3; no firm D call. The CDR3 length is 12 residues. Trimming cost V 3 bases and J 5 bases, with 5 bases left between them. Germline-derived CDR1 and CDR2 are LGHNT and FRNRAP.

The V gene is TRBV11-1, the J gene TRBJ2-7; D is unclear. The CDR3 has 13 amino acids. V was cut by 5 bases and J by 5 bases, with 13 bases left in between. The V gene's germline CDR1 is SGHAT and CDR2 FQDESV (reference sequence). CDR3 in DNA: TGTGCCAGCAGCCCACGGATCGGCGACGAGCAGTACTTC. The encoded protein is CASSPRIGDEQYF.

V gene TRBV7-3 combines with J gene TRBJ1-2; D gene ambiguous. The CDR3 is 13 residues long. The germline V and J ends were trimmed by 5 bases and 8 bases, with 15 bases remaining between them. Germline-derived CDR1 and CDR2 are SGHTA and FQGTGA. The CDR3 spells CASSLRADIGYTF. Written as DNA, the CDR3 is TGTGCCAGCAGCCTCCGGGCGGATATCGGCTACACCTTC.

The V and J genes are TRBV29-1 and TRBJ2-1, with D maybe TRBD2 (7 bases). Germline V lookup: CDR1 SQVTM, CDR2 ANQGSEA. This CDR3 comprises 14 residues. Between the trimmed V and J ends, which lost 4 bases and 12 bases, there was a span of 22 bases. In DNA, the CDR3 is TGCAGCGTTGGGGGGCAACGGGGGGTGCTCGGGCAGTTCTTC. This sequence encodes CSVGGQRGVLGQFF.

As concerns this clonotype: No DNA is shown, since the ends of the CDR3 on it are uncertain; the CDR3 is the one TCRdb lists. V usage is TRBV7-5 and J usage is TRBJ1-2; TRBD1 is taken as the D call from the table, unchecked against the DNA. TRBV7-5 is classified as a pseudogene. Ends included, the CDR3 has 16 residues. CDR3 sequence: CISVSEAPTEGYGYTF.

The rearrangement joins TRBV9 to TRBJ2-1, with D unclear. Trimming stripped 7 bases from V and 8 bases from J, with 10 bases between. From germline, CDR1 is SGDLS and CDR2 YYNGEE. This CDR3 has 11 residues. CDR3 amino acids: CASARRDEQFF. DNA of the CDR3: TGTGCCAGCGCGCGGCGAGATGAGCAGTTCTTC.

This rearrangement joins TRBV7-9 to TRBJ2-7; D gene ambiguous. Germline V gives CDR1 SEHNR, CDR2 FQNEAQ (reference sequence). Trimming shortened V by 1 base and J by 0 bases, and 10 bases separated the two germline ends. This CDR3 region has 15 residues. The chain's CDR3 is CASSLGAALSYEQYF. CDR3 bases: TGTGCCAGCAGCTTAGGGGCAGCCCTCTCCTACGAGCAGTACTTC.

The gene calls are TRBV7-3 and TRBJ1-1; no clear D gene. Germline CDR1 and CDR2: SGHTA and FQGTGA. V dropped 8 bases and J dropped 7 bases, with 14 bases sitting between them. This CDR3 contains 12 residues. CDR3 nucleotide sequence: TGTGCCAGCCGCTCCCCGGACGGTGAAGCTTTCTTT. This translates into CASRSPDGEAFF.

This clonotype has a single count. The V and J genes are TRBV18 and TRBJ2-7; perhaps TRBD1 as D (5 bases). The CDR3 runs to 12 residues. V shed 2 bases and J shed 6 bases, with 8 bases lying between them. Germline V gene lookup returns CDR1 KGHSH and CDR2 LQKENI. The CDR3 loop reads CASSPKGAEQYF. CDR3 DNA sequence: TGTGCCAGCTCACCAAAAGGGGCCGAGCAGTACTTC. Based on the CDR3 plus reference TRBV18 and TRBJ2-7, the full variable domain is NAGVMQNPRHLVRRRGQEARLRCSPMKGHSHVYWYRQLPEEGLKFMVYLQKENIIDESGMPKERFSAEFPKEGPSILRIQQVVRGDSAAYFCASSPKGAEQYFGPGTRLTVT.

CDR3 amino acids: CASSQVVGNEKLFF. The CDR3 nucleotides are TGTGCCAGCAGCCAAGTTGTCGGAAATGAAAAACTGTTTTTT. This chain links TRBV3-1 with TRBJ1-4; D unresolved. This CDR3 has 14 amino acids. Germline CDR1 LGHDT, CDR2 YNNKEL (reference sequence). V was clipped by 1 base and J by 5 bases, with 8 bases between them. Together with reference TRBV3-1 and TRBJ1-4, the CDR3 gives the full variable domain: DTAVSQTPKYLVTQMGNDKSIKCEQNLGHDTMYWYKQDSKKFLKIMFSYNNKELIINETVPNRFSPKSPDKAHLNLHINSLELGDSAVYFCASSQVVGNEKLFFGSGTQLSVL.